The 19 T cell receptor beta chains reported below all come from one sample, sequenced in a study of patients and donors after allogeneic stem cell transplantation. TCRdb recomputed calls from the RT-PCR reads with MiXCR, one row per CDR3 protein. The profile shows about a million distinct CDR3 sequences, over 15% of them singletons. The sequenced sample consisted of blood, either unsorted or a sorted T cell fraction (not recorded which). Source of these receptors: a human donor who was either an allogeneic HSCT recipient or a stem cell or donor lymphocyte infusion donor (not recorded which). It is not recorded whose cells these are; they may come from a transplant donor.

V gene TRBV24-1 combines with J gene TRBJ2-6; D gene unclear. The CDR3 length is 17 residues. In germline, CDR1 is KGHDR, CDR2 SFDVKD. V lost 4 bases to trimming and J lost 4 bases, with 16 bases between them. CDR3 loop: CATSERARSSGANVLTF. The CDR3 DNA is TGTGCCACCAGTGAACGGGCCCGATCCTCCGGGGCCAACGTCCTGACTTTC.

This clonotype was found a few times. The chain has TRBV30 and TRBJ1-2, with TRBD1 as a possible D gene (5 bases). V was trimmed by 0 bases and J by 6 bases, leaving 11 bases between them. CDR1 and CDR2 (germline): GTSNPN, SVGIG (reference sequence). The CDR3 runs to 13 residues. The chain's CDR3 is CAWSVWGGNGYTF. The CDR3 DNA reads as TGTGCCTGGAGTGTTTGGGGCGGGAATGGCTACACCTTC.

This clonotype turned up a few times. The chain recombines TRBV11-2 with TRBJ2-2; 9 bases line up with TRBD2. This CDR3 contains 18 residues. Trimming cost V 4 bases and J 5 bases; bases outside gene matches: 14. Germline CDR1 reads SGHAT; CDR2 reads FQNNGV. DNA of the CDR3: TGTGCCAGCAGCTATCCTAATGGCGGGGGGGCCTTGACCGGGGAGCTGTTTTTT. Protein: CASSYPNGGGALTGELFF.

This chain uses TRBV11-1 with TRBJ1-5, with TRBD1 matching 12 bases. The CDR3 is 18 residues long. Germline-derived CDR1 and CDR2 are SGHAT and FQDESV (reference sequence). Unmatched junction bases numbered 7, after V lost 4 bases and J lost 0 bases. The CDR3 bases are TGTGCCAGCAGCTCCGGGACAGGGGGCTCGTATAGCAATCAGCCCCAGCATTTT. This encodes CASSSGTGGSYSNQPQHF.

This clonotype was detected only a few times. This chain links TRBV3-1 with TRBJ1-3; no definite D call. The CDR3 is 14 amino acids. Germline V gene data show CDR1 as LGHDT and CDR2 as YNNKEL (reference sequence). The V and J ends lost 0 bases and 4 bases respectively, with 7 bases between them. In nucleotides, the CDR3 is TGTGCCAGCAGCCAAGATCGACGGGGAAACACCATATATTTT. Translation: CASSQDRRGNTIYF.

This clonotype was seen only a few times. The CDR3 protein is CASSQGDGFVYNEQFF. The CDR3 DNA follows: TGTGCCAGCAGCCAAGGTGATGGGTTCGTCTACAATGAGCAGTTCTTC. The chain is built from TRBV3-1 and TRBJ2-1; D gene ambiguous. Germline-derived CDR1 and CDR2 are LGHDT and YNNKEL (reference sequence). Trimming took off 1 base at V and 3 bases at J, with 13 bases between the two ends. This CDR3 region has 16 residues.

There are a few counts of this clonotype. The chain is built from TRBV1 and TRBJ2-3; TRBD2, the D gene given by the table, was not confirmed from the DNA. TRBV1 is designated a pseudogene. CDR3 length: 17 amino acids. CDR3 in amino acids: CTSSQELVGNPADTQYF. CDR3 DNA sequence: TGCACCAGCAGCCAAGAACTAGTCGGTAACCCAGCAGATACGCAGTATTTT.

This clonotype turned up a few times. The chain is built from TRBV4-3 and TRBJ1-6; no definite D call. The CDR3 sequence is 15 residues long. Trimming cost V 0 bases and J 9 bases, with 12 bases left between them. The germline V gene encodes CDR1 LGHNA and CDR2 YSLEER. For the CDR3, the DNA is TGCGCCAGCAGCCAAGAGGGAGGGATAGTTTCACCCCTCCACTTT. This translates into CASSQEGGIVSPLHF.

This clonotype was detected ten times or more. The DNA for the CDR3 is TGTGCCGGCGGACAGGGGAGCACAGATACGCAGTATTTT. This sequence encodes CAGGQGSTDTQYF. The V call is TRBV11-2, the J call TRBJ2-3; TRBD1 matches 9 bases. The CDR3 sequence is 13 residues long. Germline assignment: CDR1 SGHAT and CDR2 FQNNGV. Unmatched junction bases numbered 3, after V lost 11 bases and J lost 0 bases.

The V gene is TRBV20-1, the J gene TRBJ2-7, with D possibly TRBD1 on 6 matching bases. Germline values: CDR1 DFQATT, CDR2 SNEGSKA (reference sequence). V was pared by 0 bases and J by 1 base, with 7 bases between. This CDR3 contains 13 residues. CDR3 residues: CSAREQGSYEQYF. DNA of the CDR3: TGCAGTGCTAGAGAACAGGGTTCCTACGAGCAGTACTTC.

The rearrangement joins TRBV29-1 to TRBJ1-2, with D maybe TRBD1 (6 bases). The length of the CDR3 is 11 residues. The germline CDR1 and CDR2 sequences are SQVTM and ANQGSEA. V was cut by 7 bases and J by 7 bases, with 13 bases left in between. CDR3 amino acids: CSDVGGVGYTF. The DNA of the CDR3 is TGCAGCGACGTAGGGGGAGTTGGCTACACCTTC.

The V and J genes are TRBV14 and TRBJ1-2; D might be TRBD1 (5 bases). CDR1 is SGHDN and CDR2 is FVKESK in the germline V gene. V was cut by 4 bases and J by 7 bases, with 13 bases left in between. The CDR3 length is 13 residues. The DNA for the CDR3 is TGTGCCAGCAGCCCTACGGGGCTCTTTGGCTACACCTTC. Translated, it gives CASSPTGLFGYTF.

This clonotype appeared a few times. The V call is TRBV29-1, the J call TRBJ2-1; TRBD1 matches 9 bases. Germline CDR1 SQVTM, CDR2 ANQGSEA. V trimming: 6 bases; J trimming: 3 bases; junction bases outside the gene matches: 6. CDR3 length equals 14 residues. For the CDR3, the DNA is TGCAGCGTGTCCGGGACAGGGCACTACAATGAGCAGTTCTTC. Its protein product is CSVSGTGHYNEQFF.

This sequence joins TRBV2 and TRBJ1-6, with 10 nucleotides matching TRBD1. The V gene end was trimmed by 6 bases and the J gene end by 5 bases; junction bases not matched to a gene: 7. Germline CDR1 is SNHLY and CDR2 is FYNNEI. This CDR3 comprises 16 residues. CDR3 residues: CASSADRGLDNSPLHF. The CDR3 DNA reads TGTGCCAGCAGCGCCGACAGGGGGCTGGATAATTCACCCCTCCACTTT. The full variable domain, completed using reference TRBV2 and TRBJ1-6, is EPEVTQTPSHQVTQMGQEVILRCVPISNHLYFYWYRQILGQKVEFLVSFYNNEISEKSEIFDDQFSVERPDGSNFTLKIRSTKLEDSAMYFCASSADRGLDNSPLHFGNGTRLTVT.

This chain links TRBV6-5 with TRBJ2-7; D is ambiguous. Germline V lookup: CDR1 MNHEY, CDR2 SVGAGI. Trimming took 0 bases from V and 0 from J, leaving 6 bases between them. The CDR3 has 14 residues. The CDR3 coding sequence is TGTGCCAGCAGTTACTCCCCCGTCTCCTACGAGCAGTACTTC. Its protein product is CASSYSPVSYEQYF.

The rearrangement links TRBV27 to TRBJ2-1; possible D gene TRBD2, 6 bases. V lost 1 base, J lost 0 bases, and 10 bases lay in between. The CDR3 sequence is 16 residues long. Germline CDR1 MNHEY, CDR2 SMNVEV (reference sequence). The CDR3 loop reads CASSLFRRGSYNEQFF. The CDR3 region has the DNA TGTGCCAGCAGTTTATTCCGGAGGGGCTCCTACAATGAGCAGTTCTTC.

This clonotype was seen only a few times. The chain is built from TRBV11-3 and TRBJ2-3, with 7 bases aligning to TRBD2. The junction had 13 bases not matched to a gene; V was cut back by 7 bases and J by 6 bases. The CDR3 loop spans 15 amino acids. Per germline, CDR1 SGHNT and CDR2 YENEEA. For the CDR3, the DNA is TGTGCCAGCAACCTACTAGCGTCTGGCTGGGATACGCAGTATTTT. Translation: CASNLLASGWDTQYF. The full variable domain, rest sourced from reference TRBV11-3 and TRBJ2-3, is EAGVVQSPRYKIIEKKQPVAFWCNPISGHNTLYWYLQNLGQGPELLIRYENEEAVDDSQLPKDRFSAERLKGVDSTLKIQPAELGDSAVYLCASNLLASGWDTQYFGPGTRLTVL.

In DNA, the CDR3 is TGTGCCAGCAGTCCCGGGATATACCCGAATGAGCAGTTCTTC. Amino acids: CASSPGIYPNEQFF. This chain joins TRBV27 and TRBJ2-1; possible D gene TRBD2, 5 bases. Germline V gene lookup returns CDR1 MNHEY and CDR2 SMNVEV (reference sequence). Trimming stripped 5 bases from V and 7 bases from J, with 15 bases between. CDR3 size: 14 residues.

This clonotype was found a few times. The V and J genes are TRBV11-2 and TRBJ2-1; D gene ambiguous. CDR1 and CDR2 from the germline V gene are SGHAT and FQNNGV. The CDR3 is made up of 20 amino acids. Trimming pared 2 bases from V and 4 bases from J, leaving 27 bases between. The CDR3 here is CASSLPKGDPVVQNYNEQFF. CDR3 sequence (DNA): TGTGCCAGCAGCTTACCCAAAGGTGATCCCGTTGTGCAGAATTACAATGAGCAGTTCTTC.